These 26 T cell receptor beta chains were sequenced from one sample in a study of OX40 agonist ivuxolimab in advanced cancers. The library was obtained by the immunoSEQ multiplex PCR assay. Entries here come from immuneACCESS through TCRdb and include only in-frame sequences with V and J called. Some clones fail to appear in such tables; in the studies checked, an unresolved V gene covers under half of the shortfall, and the cause of the remainder is unknown. This sample is represented by tens of thousands of clones; about 90% of them were singletons. Of the sample, roughly 4% is held by the ten largest clones. The source was CD4+ or CD8+ T cells sorted from blood, collected in a trial of the OX40 agonist ivuxolimab. The source of these receptors is an adult with an advanced solid tumor such as melanoma, head and neck, liver or kidney cancer.

This chain uses TRBV6-5 with TRBJ1-5, with D perhaps TRBD1 (6 bases). V gave up 5 bases and J gave up 7 bases, with 12 bases separating them. The CDR3 is made up of 13 amino acids. Germline CDR1 reads MNHEY; CDR2 reads SVGAGI. The CDR3 region has the DNA TGTGCCAGCAGTCCCGAGGGGGGGCAGCCCCAGCATTTT. Protein product: CASSPEGGQPQHF.

The CDR3 region has the DNA TGTGCCAGCAGCTTGGCCACTGAAGCTTTCTTT. The encoded protein is CASSLATEAFF. V gene TRBV5-4 combines with J gene TRBJ1-1; D is unclear. Between the trimmed V and J ends, which lost 0 bases and 4 bases, there was a span of 1 base. This CDR3 comprises 11 residues. Germline-derived CDR1 and CDR2 are SGHNT and YYREEE (reference sequence).

The rearrangement joins TRBV27 to TRBJ2-2, with D perhaps matching TRBD1 or TRBD2 (5 bases each). Germline V CDR1 and CDR2: MNHEY, SMNVEV (reference sequence). The germline V and J ends were trimmed by 3 bases and 2 bases, with 7 bases remaining between them. This CDR3 is built from 14 residues. CDR3 nucleotide sequence: TGTGCCAGCAGTTTCGGGACCAACACCGGGGAGCTGTTTTTT. Its protein is CASSFGTNTGELFF.

The chain carries TRBV7-6 and TRBJ2-2; 14 bases are a match to TRBD2. The J segment lost 7 bases and the V segment lost 1 base, leaving 2 bases of the junction unmatched. The CDR3 runs to 16 residues. Germline-derived CDR1 and CDR2 are SGHVS and FNYEAQ. Here the CDR3 DNA reads TGTGCCAGCAGCTTAGGAGGACTAGCGGGAGGCGGGGAGCTGTTTTTT. This translates into CASSLGGLAGGGELFF. The entire variable domain, with the rest obtained from reference TRBV7-6 and TRBJ2-2, is as follows: GAGVSQSPRYKVTKRGQDVALRCDPISGHVSLYWYRQALGQGPEFLTYFNYEAQQDKSGLPNDRFSAERPEGSISTLTIQRTEQRDSAMYRCASSLGGLAGGGELFFGEGSRLTVL.

DNA of the CDR3: TGTGCCACCAGCAGAGTCCCGACCCAAACCGGGGAGCTGTTTTTT. Its translation: CATSRVPTQTGELFF. The chain uses TRBV15 and TRBJ2-2; D gene ambiguous. V was clipped by 1 base and J by 5 bases, with 11 bases between them. Germline values: CDR1 LNHNV, CDR2 YYDKDF (reference sequence). CDR3 length: 15 amino acids.

This rearrangement joins TRBV4-1 to TRBJ2-4; D gene unclear. Between the trimmed V and J ends, which lost 0 bases and 0 bases, there was a span of 12 bases. Germline-derived CDR1 and CDR2 are MGHRA and YSYEKL. The CDR3 runs to 17 residues. As DNA, the CDR3 is TGCGCCAGCAGCCAAGAAAGTGACTCGATAGCCAAAAACATTCAGTACTTC. Protein sequence: CASSQESDSIAKNIQYF.

A single count supports this clone. The rearrangement links TRBV27 to TRBJ1-2, with a possible D match to TRBD1 (5 bases). The germline V gene encodes CDR1 MNHEY and CDR2 SMNVEV (reference sequence). V lost 4 bases and J lost 8, with 14 bases in between. The CDR3 runs to 13 residues. The CDR3 DNA is TGTGCCAGCAGTTGGGGATCGGGGGAAGGCTACACCTTC. Translating gives CASSWGSGEGYTF.

The chain joins TRBV5-4 to TRBJ2-2, with unresolved D. V was cut by 5 bases and J by 4 bases, with 6 bases left in between. The CDR3 has 12 amino acids. CDR1 SGHNT and CDR2 YYREEE come from the germline V gene (reference sequence). CDR3 in amino acids: CASSEFTGELFF. The CDR3 region has the DNA TGTGCCAGCAGTGAGTTCACCGGGGAGCTGTTTTTT.

The CDR3 loop reads CASRSSTGGQETQYF. CDR3 in DNA: TGTGCCAGCAGATCTTCGACAGGGGGCCAAGAGACCCAGTACTTC. The gene calls are TRBV27 and TRBJ2-5; 9 positions match TRBD1. V lost 6 bases, J lost 1 base, and 6 bases stayed unmatched. The length of the CDR3 is 15 residues. The germline gives CDR1 MNHEY, CDR2 SMNVEV (reference sequence).

V usage is TRBV19 and J usage is TRBJ2-1; D is perhaps TRBD1 or TRBD2 (5 bases each). The V end lost 3 bases, the J end lost 7 bases, and 7 bases lay between the germline ends. The CDR3 length is 12 residues. CDR1 and CDR2 (germline): LNHDA, SQIVND (reference sequence). The CDR3 loop reads CASSIWGNEQFF. CDR3 DNA: TGTGCCAGTAGTATTTGGGGGAATGAGCAGTTCTTC. The full variable domain, in which reference TRBV19 and TRBJ2-1 provide the parts outside the CDR3, is DGGITQSPKYLFRKEGQNVTLSCEQNLNHDAMYWYRQDPGQGLRLIYYSQIVNDFQKGDIAEGYSVSREKKESFPLTVTSAQKNPTAFYLCASSIWGNEQFFGPGTRLTVL.

The table lists this clone with a count of one. The gene calls are TRBV23-1 and TRBJ1-5; D perhaps matches TRBD1 (6 bases). TRBV23-1 belongs to the ORF category, with a function that is uncertain. V was shortened by 3 bases and J by 4 bases, with 16 bases between the two germline ends. CDR3 length equals 16 residues. DNA for the CDR3: TGCGCCAGCAGTCACGCCGGGACACCTCCTAATCAGCCCCAGCATTTT. Its translation is CASSHAGTPPNQPQHF.

The chain recombines TRBV6-5 with TRBJ2-2; TRBD2 might be the D (5 bases). The CDR3 spans 14 residues. Germline lookup yields CDR1 MNHEY and CDR2 SVGAGI. The V end was cut by 4 bases, the J end by 1 base, with 7 bases between. The CDR3 protein is CASSFRENTGELFF. As DNA, the CDR3 is TGTGCCAGCAGTTTCCGGGAGAACACCGGGGAGCTGTTTTTT.

The chain has TRBV7-2 and TRBJ2-1; 12 nucleotides line up with TRBD2. The V gene end was trimmed by 2 bases and the J gene end by 6 bases; junction bases not matched to a gene: 5. The CDR3 has 16 amino acids. Per the germline V gene, CDR1 is SGHTA and CDR2 is FQGNSA. The CDR3 sequence is CASSLRLAGVGNEQFF. CDR3 coding DNA: TGTGCCAGCAGCTTACGACTAGCGGGAGTTGGCAATGAGCAGTTCTTC.

The rearrangement links TRBV7-9 to TRBJ2-1; 8 bases align to TRBD2. The CDR3 sequence is 15 residues long. In germline, CDR1 is SEHNR, CDR2 FQNEAQ (reference sequence). J lost 1 base, V lost 8 bases, and 7 bases had no gene match. The CDR3 sequence: CASRSSGGSYNEQFF. The CDR3 region has the DNA TGTGCCAGCCGCAGCAGCGGGGGTTCCTACAATGAGCAGTTCTTC.

The chain employs TRBV11-2 and TRBJ2-1, with unresolved D. Trimming cost V 1 base and J 3 bases, with 10 bases left between them. This CDR3 has 15 amino acids. Germline lookup yields CDR1 SGHAT and CDR2 FQNNGV. CDR3 sequence reads: CASSLVAGYYNEQFF. Here the CDR3 DNA reads TGTGCCAGCAGCTTAGTCGCCGGGTACTACAATGAGCAGTTCTTC.

This clone is medium-sized in the sample. The chain has TRBV5-5 and TRBJ2-2; 7 bases line up with TRBD1. Trimming cost V 3 bases and J 2 bases; bases outside gene matches: 7. The CDR3 is 16 amino acids. Looked up from germline, CDR1 is SGHKS and CDR2 is YYEKEE (reference sequence). The CDR3 DNA is TGTGCCAGCAGCTGGACGGACAGGTTAAACACCGGGGAGCTGTTTTTT. Amino acid sequence: CASSWTDRLNTGELFF.

The chain has TRBV6-6 and TRBJ1-5, with a possible D match to TRBD1 (5 bases). The V gene lost 6 bases and the J gene lost 7 bases, with 22 bases spanning the gap. The CDR3 has 16 amino acids. The germline gives CDR1 MNHNY, CDR2 SVGAGI (reference sequence). The CDR3 sequence is CASSPHLAGRGQPQHF. Here the CDR3 DNA reads TGTGCCAGCAGCCCCCACCTGGCAGGACGGGGGCAGCCCCAGCATTTT.

The chain recombines TRBV6-5 with TRBJ1-2; D is undetermined. V dropped 0 bases and J dropped 4 bases, with 6 bases sitting between them. The CDR3 is 13 residues long. Germline-derived CDR1 and CDR2 are MNHEY and SVGAGI. CDR3 sequence reads: CASSYSAGYGYTF. Written as DNA, the CDR3 is TGTGCCAGCAGTTACTCGGCGGGCTATGGCTACACCTTC.

Here the CDR3 DNA reads TGCGCCAGCAGCCCCTTGACAGGGATGAACACTGAAGCTTTCTTT. It specifies CASSPLTGMNTEAFF. This sequence joins TRBV5-1 and TRBJ1-1; TRBD1 matches 7 bases. This CDR3 region has 15 residues. Unmatched junction bases numbered 6, after V lost 4 bases and J lost 0 bases. Germline-derived CDR1 and CDR2 are SGHRS and YFSETQ.

V gene TRBV28 combines with J gene TRBJ2-7; 7 nucleotides line up with TRBD2. Trimming cost V 7 bases and J 3 bases; bases outside gene matches: 12. The CDR3 sequence is 15 residues long. Germline V gene lookup returns CDR1 MDHEN and CDR2 SYDVKM. CDR3 nucleotide sequence: TGTGCCAGCACTCTAGCGGCTAATCCCTACTACGAGCAGTACTTC. Protein product: CASTLAANPYYEQYF.

This clone is a singleton in its sample. The genes are TRBV6-1 and TRBJ2-7; D possibly matches TRBD1 or TRBD2 (5 bases each). Germline-derived CDR1 and CDR2 are MNHNS and SASEGT. The CDR3 loop spans 13 amino acids. V lost 7 bases to trimming and J lost 4 bases, with 14 bases between them. The CDR3 region is CASTGWGIYEQYV. For the CDR3, the DNA is TGTGCCAGCACCGGATGGGGGATTTACGAGCAGTACGTC.

The chain uses TRBV5-1 and TRBJ1-1; D not resolved. The CDR3 consists of 15 residues. The germline V and J ends were trimmed by 0 bases and 1 base, with 10 bases remaining between them. Germline CDR1 reads SGHRS; CDR2 reads YFSETQ. This chain's CDR3 is CASSLDGRRNTEAFF. In DNA form, the CDR3 reads TGCGCCAGCAGCTTGGACGGCAGAAGGAACACTGAAGCTTTCTTT.

The chain has TRBV4-1 and TRBJ1-5, with D hard to call. The CDR3 is 18 amino acids. In germline, CDR1 is MGHRA, CDR2 YSYEKL. Trimming removed 8 bases from V and 0 bases from J, with 23 bases in between. The CDR3 DNA sequence: TGCGCCAGCGCGGCAAAACCGCTCGAGCAATATAGCAATCAGCCCCAGCATTTT. This translates into CASAAKPLEQYSNQPQHF.

The chain links TRBV7-2 to TRBJ2-2; TRBD2 agrees at 7 bases. CDR3 size: 19 residues. Germline loops: CDR1 SGHTA, CDR2 FQGNSA. J lost 4 bases, V lost 0 bases, and 14 bases had no gene match. For the CDR3, the DNA is TGTGCCAGCAGCTTAGCGTATGGTGGACTAGAAGATCTCACCGGGGAGCTGTTTTTT. Amino acids: CASSLAYGGLEDLTGELFF.

This rearrangement joins TRBV4-1 to TRBJ1-5; D might be TRBD1 (5 bases). The ends were cut back, 0 bases at V and 0 bases at J, with 12 bases in the middle. This CDR3 has 17 residues. Germline lookup yields CDR1 MGHRA and CDR2 YSYEKL. Here the CDR3 DNA reads TGCGCCAGCAGCCAAGAGGGTGGGGGATATAGCAATCAGCCCCAGCATTTT. Its translation: CASSQEGGGYSNQPQHF.

The chain recombines TRBV4-3 with TRBJ2-5; 12 positions match TRBD2. J was trimmed by 5 bases and V by 0 bases; bases with no gene match: 7. The CDR3 is 17 residues long. Looked up from germline, CDR1 is LGHNA and CDR2 is YSLEER. The CDR3 region is CASSQENGLAGGETQYF. The CDR3 DNA reads TGCGCCAGCAGCCAAGAGAACGGGCTAGCGGGAGGGGAGACCCAGTACTTC.